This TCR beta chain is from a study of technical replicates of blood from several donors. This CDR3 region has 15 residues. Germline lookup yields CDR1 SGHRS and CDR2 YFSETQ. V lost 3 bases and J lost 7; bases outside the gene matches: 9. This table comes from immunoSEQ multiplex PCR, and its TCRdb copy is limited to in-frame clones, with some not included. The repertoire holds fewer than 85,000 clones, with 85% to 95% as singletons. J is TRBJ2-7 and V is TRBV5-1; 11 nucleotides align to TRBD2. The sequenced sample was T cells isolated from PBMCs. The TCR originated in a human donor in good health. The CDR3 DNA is TGCGCCAGCAGCTACACTAGCGGGGGTATATCGGAGCAGTACTTC. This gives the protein CASSYTSGGISEQYF.